This TCR beta chain was captured in a study of shared clonotypes between healthy human individuals. Researchers divided each subset's genomic DNA evenly across several immunoSEQ plates. Data came from immunoSEQ multiplex PCR; TCRdb stores just in-frame clones and leaves some out. The data contain about 470,000 clones, about 76% of them singletons. Study-wide results and caveats: In this cohort, only blood was sampled, and tissue repertoires likely differ.

On this clone: The antigen is not known.

From germline, CDR1 is SGHTA and CDR2 FQGNSA. Trimming removed 0 bases at V and 2 bases at J, with 11 bases between. This CDR3 has 16 amino acids. Material for sequencing was PBMCs. V is TRBV7-2 and J is TRBJ1-3; weak D call: TRBD1 (5 bases). This clonotype was sampled from a woman aged 40 to 50 in good health. Some clones in this sample may be carry-over from other donors' samples. The CDR3 coding sequence is TGTGCCAGCAGCTTAGCCGCCGGGACTCCTGGAAACACCATATATTTT. This sequence encodes CASSLAAGTPGNTIYF.